The T cell receptor (beta chain) described here comes from a study of T cell responses to AZD1222 COVID-19 vaccine. Study results and caveats: Reportedly, nearly half the spike-specific TCRs target unmutated variant regions. After the peak T cell response, and only then, were repertoires sampled. Clonal diversity was possibly underestimated, and white British individuals and females predominated among donors.

Libraries were prepared by immunoSEQ multiplex PCR; TCRdb keeps only in-frame clonotypes and omits some of them. The sample lists some 180,000 clones; roughly nine tenths were seen once. This CDR3 region has 15 residues. Trimming took 5 bases from V and 8 from J; bases not matched to a gene: 12. Per the germline V gene, CDR1 is SGHTA and CDR2 is FQGTGA. Concerning this clone itself: Antigen unknown.

V is TRBV7-3 and J is TRBJ2-1; TRBD2 aligns across 7 bases. Sequencing was performed on peripheral blood, taken 28 days after the second AZD1222 dose. The receptor was derived from an adult who received the AZD1222 COVID-19 vaccine. The CDR3 region is CASSITGLSADEQFF. CDR3 DNA: TGTGCCAGCAGCATTACGGGACTATCTGCGGATGAGCAGTTCTTC.